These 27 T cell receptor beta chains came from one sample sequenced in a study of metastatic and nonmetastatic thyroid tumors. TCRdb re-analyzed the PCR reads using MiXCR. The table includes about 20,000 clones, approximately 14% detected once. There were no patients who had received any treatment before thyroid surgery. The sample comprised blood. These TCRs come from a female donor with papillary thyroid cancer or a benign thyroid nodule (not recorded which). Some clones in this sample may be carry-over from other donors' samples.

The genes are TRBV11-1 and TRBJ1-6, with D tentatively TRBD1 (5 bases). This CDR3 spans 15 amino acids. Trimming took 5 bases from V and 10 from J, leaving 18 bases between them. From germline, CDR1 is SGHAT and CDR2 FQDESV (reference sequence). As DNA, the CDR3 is TGTGCCAGCAGCCCAGGAGGGGAGGTTAGGTCACCCCTCCACTTT. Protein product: CASSPGGEVRSPLHF.

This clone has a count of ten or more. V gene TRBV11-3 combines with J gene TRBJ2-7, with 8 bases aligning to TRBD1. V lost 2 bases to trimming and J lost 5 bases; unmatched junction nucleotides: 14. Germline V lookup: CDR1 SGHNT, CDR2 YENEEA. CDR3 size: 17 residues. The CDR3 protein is CASSLHQRGTGGNEQYF. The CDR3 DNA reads TGTGCCAGCAGCTTACACCAAAGGGGCACAGGGGGGAACGAGCAGTACTTC.

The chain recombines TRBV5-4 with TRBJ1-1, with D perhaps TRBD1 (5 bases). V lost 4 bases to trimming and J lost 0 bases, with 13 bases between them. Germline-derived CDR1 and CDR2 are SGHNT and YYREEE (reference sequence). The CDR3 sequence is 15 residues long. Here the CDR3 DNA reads TGTGCCAGCAGCGCGGGACGTCGAATGAACACTGAAGCTTTCTTT. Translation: CASSAGRRMNTEAFF.

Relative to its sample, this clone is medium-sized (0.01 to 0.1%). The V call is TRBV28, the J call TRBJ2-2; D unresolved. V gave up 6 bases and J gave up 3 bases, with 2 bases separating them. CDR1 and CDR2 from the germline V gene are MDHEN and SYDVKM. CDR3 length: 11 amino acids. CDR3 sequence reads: CASRHTGELFF. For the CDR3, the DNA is TGTGCCAGCAGACACACCGGGGAGCTGTTTTTT.

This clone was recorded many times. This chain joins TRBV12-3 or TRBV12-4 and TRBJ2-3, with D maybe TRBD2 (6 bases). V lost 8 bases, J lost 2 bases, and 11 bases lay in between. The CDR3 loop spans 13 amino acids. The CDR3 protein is CASRSGTTDTQYF. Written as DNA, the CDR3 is TGTGCCAGCCGTAGCGGAACCACAGATACGCAGTATTTT.

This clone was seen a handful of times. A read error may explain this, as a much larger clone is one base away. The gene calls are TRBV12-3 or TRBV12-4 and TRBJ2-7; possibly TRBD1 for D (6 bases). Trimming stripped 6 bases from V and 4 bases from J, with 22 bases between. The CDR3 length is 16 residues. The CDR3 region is CASSQEVVGRGYEQYF. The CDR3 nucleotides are TGTGCCAGCAGCCAAGAGGTTGTGGGCAGGGGATACGAGCAGTACTTC.

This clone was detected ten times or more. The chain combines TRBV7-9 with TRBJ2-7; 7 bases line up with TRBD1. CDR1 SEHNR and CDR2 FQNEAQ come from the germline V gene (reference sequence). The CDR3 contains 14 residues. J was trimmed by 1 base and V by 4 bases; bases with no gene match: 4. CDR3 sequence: CASSSRDSSYEQYF. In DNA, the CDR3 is TGTGCCAGCAGCTCCAGGGACAGTTCCTACGAGCAGTACTTC.

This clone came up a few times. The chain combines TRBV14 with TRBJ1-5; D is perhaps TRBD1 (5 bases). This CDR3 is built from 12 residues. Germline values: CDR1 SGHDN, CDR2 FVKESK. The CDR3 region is CVGSQGYQPQHF. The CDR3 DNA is TGTGTCGGCAGCCAGGGATATCAGCCCCAGCATTTT.

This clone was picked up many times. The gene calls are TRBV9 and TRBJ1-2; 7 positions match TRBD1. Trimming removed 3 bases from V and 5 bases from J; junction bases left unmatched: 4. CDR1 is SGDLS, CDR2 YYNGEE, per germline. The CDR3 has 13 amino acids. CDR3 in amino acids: CASSAGTAYGYTF. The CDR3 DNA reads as TGTGCCAGCAGCGCTGGGACAGCGTATGGCTACACCTTC.

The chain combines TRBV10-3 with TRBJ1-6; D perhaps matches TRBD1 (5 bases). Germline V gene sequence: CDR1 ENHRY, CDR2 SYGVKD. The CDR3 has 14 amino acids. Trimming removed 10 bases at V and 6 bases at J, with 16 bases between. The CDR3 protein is CATAGRKINSPLHF. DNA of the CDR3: TGTGCCACCGCGGGACGGAAGATTAATTCACCCCTCCACTTT.

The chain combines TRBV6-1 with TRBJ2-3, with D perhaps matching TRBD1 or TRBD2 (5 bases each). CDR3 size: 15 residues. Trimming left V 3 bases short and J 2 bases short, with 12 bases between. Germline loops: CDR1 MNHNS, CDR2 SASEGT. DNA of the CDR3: TGTGCCAGCAGTGAGGGGGTTTTATACACAGATACGCAGTATTTT. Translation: CASSEGVLYTDTQYF.

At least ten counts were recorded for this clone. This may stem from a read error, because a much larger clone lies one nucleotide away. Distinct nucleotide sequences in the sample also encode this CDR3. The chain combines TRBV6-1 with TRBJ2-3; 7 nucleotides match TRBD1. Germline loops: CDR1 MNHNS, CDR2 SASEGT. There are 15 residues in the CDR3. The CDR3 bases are TGTGCCAGCAGCCTACAGGGGACCGGCACAGATACGCAGTACTTT. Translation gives CASSLQGTGTDTQYF.

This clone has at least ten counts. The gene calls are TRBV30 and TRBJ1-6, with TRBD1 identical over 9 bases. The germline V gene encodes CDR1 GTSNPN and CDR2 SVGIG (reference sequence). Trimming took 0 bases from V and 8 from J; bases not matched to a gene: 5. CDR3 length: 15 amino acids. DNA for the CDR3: TGTGCCTGGAGTGTAGGGACAGGGCGATATTCACCCCTCCACTTT. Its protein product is CAWSVGTGRYSPLHF. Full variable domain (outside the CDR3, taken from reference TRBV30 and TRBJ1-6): SQTIHQWPATLVQPVGSPLSLECTVEGTSNPNLYWYRQAAGRGLQLLFYSVGIGQISSEVPQNLSASRPQDRQFILSSKKLLLSDSGFYLCAWSVGTGRYSPLHFGNGTRLTVT.

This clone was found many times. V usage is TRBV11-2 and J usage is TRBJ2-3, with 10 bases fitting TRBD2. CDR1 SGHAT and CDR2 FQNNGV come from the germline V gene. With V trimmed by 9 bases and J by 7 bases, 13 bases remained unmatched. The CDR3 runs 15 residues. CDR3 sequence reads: CASSWLAGDGYTQYF. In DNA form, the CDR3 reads TGTGCCAGTTCCTGGCTAGCGGGAGATGGGTATACGCAGTATTTT.

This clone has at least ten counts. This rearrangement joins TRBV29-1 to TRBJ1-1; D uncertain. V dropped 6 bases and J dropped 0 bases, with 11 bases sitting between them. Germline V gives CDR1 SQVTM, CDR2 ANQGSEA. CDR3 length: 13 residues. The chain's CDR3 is CSVLQNLNTEAFF. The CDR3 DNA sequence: TGCAGCGTGCTACAGAACCTGAACACTGAAGCTTTCTTT.

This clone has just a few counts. CDR3 DNA sequence: TGTGCCAGCAGCCAACAAAAAGAGACCCAGTACTTC. It is translated as CASSQQKETQYF. The V call is TRBV3-1, the J call TRBJ2-5; unclear D gene. V was pared by 2 bases and J by 3 bases, with 4 bases between. The CDR3 extends over 12 amino acids. Germline V gene lookup returns CDR1 LGHDT and CDR2 YNNKEL (reference sequence).

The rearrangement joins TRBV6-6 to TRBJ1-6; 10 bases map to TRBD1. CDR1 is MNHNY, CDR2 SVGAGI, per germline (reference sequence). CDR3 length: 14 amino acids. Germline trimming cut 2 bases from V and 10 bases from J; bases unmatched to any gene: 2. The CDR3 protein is CASSYGTGESPLHF. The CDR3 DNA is TGTGCCAGCAGTTACGGGACAGGGGAATCACCCCTCCACTTT.

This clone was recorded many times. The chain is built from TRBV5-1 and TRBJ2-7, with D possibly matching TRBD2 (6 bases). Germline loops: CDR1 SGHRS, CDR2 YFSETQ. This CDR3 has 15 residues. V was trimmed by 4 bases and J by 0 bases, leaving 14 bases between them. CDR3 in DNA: TGCGCCAGCAGCCATATCTACGGGAGCTCCTACGAGCAGTACTTC. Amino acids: CASSHIYGSSYEQYF. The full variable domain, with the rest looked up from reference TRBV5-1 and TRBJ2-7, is KAGVTQTPRYLIKTRGQQVTLSCSPISGHRSVSWYQQTPGQGLQFLFEYFSETQRNKGNFPGRFSGRQFSNSRSEMNVSTLELGDSALYLCASSHIYGSSYEQYFGPGTRLTVT.

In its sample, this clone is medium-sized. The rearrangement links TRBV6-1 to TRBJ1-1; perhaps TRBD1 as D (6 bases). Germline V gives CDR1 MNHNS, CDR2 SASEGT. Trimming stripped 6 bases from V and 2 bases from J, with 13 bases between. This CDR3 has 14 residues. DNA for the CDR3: TGTGCCAGCAGCCGGGGACACCCTAACACTGAAGCTTTCTTT. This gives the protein CASSRGHPNTEAFF.

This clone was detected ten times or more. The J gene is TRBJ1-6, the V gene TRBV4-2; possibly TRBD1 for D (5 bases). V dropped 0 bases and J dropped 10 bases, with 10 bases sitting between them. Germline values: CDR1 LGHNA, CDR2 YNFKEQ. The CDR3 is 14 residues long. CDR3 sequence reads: CASSQDMGESPLHF. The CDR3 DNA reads TGTGCCAGCAGCCAAGATATGGGGGAATCACCCCTCCACTTT.

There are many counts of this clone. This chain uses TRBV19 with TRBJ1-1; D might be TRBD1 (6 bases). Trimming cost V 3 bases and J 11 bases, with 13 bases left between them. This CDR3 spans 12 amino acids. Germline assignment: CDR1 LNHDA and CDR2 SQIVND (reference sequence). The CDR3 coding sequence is TGTGCCAGTAGTATCCAGAGCGGGGGCGCTTTCTTT. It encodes CASSIQSGGAFF.

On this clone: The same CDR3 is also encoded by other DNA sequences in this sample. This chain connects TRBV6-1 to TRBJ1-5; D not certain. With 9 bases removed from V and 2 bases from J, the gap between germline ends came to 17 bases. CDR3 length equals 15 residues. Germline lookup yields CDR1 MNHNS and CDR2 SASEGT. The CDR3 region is CASSRTRSGNQPQHF. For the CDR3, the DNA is TGTGCCAGTAGCCGCACACGATCTGGCAATCAGCCCCAGCATTTT.

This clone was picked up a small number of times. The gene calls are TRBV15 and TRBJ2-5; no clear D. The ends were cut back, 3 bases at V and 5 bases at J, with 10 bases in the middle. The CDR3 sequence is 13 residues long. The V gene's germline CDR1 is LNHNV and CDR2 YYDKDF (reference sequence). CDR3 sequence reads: CATSSFGGETQYF. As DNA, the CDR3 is TGTGCCACCAGCAGTTTTGGTGGGGAGACCCAGTACTTC.

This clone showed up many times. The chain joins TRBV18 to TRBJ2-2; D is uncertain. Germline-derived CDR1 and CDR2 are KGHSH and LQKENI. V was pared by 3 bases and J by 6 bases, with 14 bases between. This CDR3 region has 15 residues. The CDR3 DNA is TGTGCCAGCTCACCGAGGCTCCTAGGCGCCGGGGAGCTGTTTTTT. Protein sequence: CASSPRLLGAGELFF.

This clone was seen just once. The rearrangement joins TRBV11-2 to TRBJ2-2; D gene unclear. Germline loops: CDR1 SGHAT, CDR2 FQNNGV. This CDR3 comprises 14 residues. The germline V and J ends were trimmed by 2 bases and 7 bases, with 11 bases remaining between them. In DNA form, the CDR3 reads TGTGCCAGCAGCTTAATCCGTGGGTTCGGGGAGCTGTTTTTT. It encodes CASSLIRGFGELFF.

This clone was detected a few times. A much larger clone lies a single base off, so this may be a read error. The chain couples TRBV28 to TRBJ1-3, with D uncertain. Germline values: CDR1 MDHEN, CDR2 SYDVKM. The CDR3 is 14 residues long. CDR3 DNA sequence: TGTGCCAGCAGCGACGGCCCCTCTGGAAACAACATATATTTT. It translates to CASSDGPSGNNIYF.

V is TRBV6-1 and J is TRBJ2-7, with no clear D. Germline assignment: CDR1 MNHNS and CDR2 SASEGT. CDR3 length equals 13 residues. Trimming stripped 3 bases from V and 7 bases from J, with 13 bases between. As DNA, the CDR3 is TGTGCCAGCAGTGAGTTCAGTGGAAGTGAGCAGTACTTC. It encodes CASSEFSGSEQYF.